This T cell receptor (beta chain) was identified in a study of T cells in Graves' hyperthyroidism and ophthalmopathy. Looking at the study overall: The authors collected peripheral blood at initial diagnosis, before any treatment. General study points: Blood also held most thyroid clonotypes expanded beyond 0.001. Ophthalmopathy and stable hyperthyroidism were told apart by a 13 V-J model.

CDR1 and CDR2 (germline): LNHDA, SQIVND (reference sequence). V gave up 6 bases and J gave up 4 bases; unmatched junction bases: 6. The CDR3 is 14 residues long. As regards this clonotype: Its specificity is unknown.

Fresh 10 ml peripheral blood yielded PBMCs. From RNA transcripts, TCR beta CDR3 regions were amplified. HTBI primers were the set used in a first-round RT-PCR of the TCR CDR3. TCRdb re-called the multiplex PCR reads through MiXCR, storing one row per CDR3 protein. Seen here are about 680,000 distinct CDR3 sequences, 35% observed once, and the top ten hold around a third. The rearrangement links TRBV19 to TRBJ2-1; TRBD2 agrees at 7 bases. The source material was blood. This sequence was found in a woman in her thirties or forties with Graves' hyperthyroidism. Written as DNA, the CDR3 is TGTGCCAGTAGGCTAGCGGATTCGTACAATGAGCAGTTCTTC. Amino acid sequence: CASRLADSYNEQFF.